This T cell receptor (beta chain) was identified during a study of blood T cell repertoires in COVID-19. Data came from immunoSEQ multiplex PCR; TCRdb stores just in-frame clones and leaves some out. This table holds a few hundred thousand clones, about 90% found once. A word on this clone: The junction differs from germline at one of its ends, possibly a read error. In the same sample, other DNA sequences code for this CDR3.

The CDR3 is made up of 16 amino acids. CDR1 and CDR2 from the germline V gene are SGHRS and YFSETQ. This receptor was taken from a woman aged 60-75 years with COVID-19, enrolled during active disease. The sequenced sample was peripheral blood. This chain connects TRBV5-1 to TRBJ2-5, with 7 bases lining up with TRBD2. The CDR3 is CASSLGGAGIQETQYF. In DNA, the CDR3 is TGCGCCAGCAGTTTGGGTGGAGCGGGAATCCAAGAGACCCAGTACTTC.